This TCR beta chain was sequenced in a study of shared clonotypes between healthy human individuals. Those who donated were healthy HIV-negative adults, with no recent acute infections or vaccinations reported. This clone occurred once. The V gene's germline CDR1 is LNHDA and CDR2 SQIVND (reference sequence). This CDR3 is built from 16 residues. V lost 6 bases, J lost 7 bases, and 15 bases stayed unmatched. Some clones are missing from TCRdb's copy, which holds only in-frame ones; the method was immunoSEQ multiplex PCR. In the table there are under 600,000 clones, approximately 94% of which are singletons.

V gene TRBV19 combines with J gene TRBJ2-1; TRBD2 agrees at 7 bases. This clonotype was sampled from a woman aged 30 to 39 in good health. Sequenced material: naive CD4+ T cells sorted from blood. Subset: CD45RA+ positively selected. The CDR3 reads CASSISAGVTKNEQFF. Written as DNA, the CDR3 is TGTGCCAGTAGCATCTCGGCGGGAGTTACTAAGAATGAGCAGTTCTTC.